The 32 T cell receptor beta chains given below trace back to one sample, sequenced in a study of T cell responses to AZD1222 COVID-19 vaccine. TCRdb keeps only in-frame clones here, not all; method: immunoSEQ multiplex PCR. The table has some 150,000 clones, approximately 88% seen once. Sequenced here: peripheral blood, sampled on day 0 of AZD1222 vaccination. Receptors were obtained from an adult in good health.

The chain joins TRBV21-1 to TRBJ1-2. TRBV21-1 is a recognized pseudogene. The CDR3 covers 12 residues. The CDR3 region has the DNA TGTGCCAGCAGCAAAGATTGGAGTGGCTACACCTTC. As protein: CASSKDWSGYTF.

This clone was seen more than once but under ten times. The CDR3 reads CASSLIASGYNEQFF. CDR3 bases: TGTGCCAGCAGCTTAATTGCTAGTGGTTACAATGAGCAGTTCTTC. This chain connects TRBV7-2 to TRBJ2-1; no clear D gene. Trimming took 2 bases from V and 4 from J, leaving 12 bases between them. Germline CDR1 and CDR2: SGHTA and FQGNSA. The CDR3 consists of 15 residues.

V gene TRBV28 combines with J gene TRBJ2-7, with a weak D call TRBD2 (5 bases). Trimming took off 7 bases at V and 2 bases at J, with 6 bases between the two ends. This CDR3 has 11 residues. Germline-derived CDR1 and CDR2 are MDHEN and SYDVKM. Here the CDR3 reads CASIGAYEQYF. The CDR3 DNA reads as TGTGCCAGCATCGGGGCCTACGAGCAGTACTTC.

The genes are TRBV11-3 and TRBJ2-5; 7 nucleotides match TRBD2. J was trimmed by 5 bases and V by 1 base; bases with no gene match: 7. This CDR3 comprises 15 residues. The germline V gene has CDR1 SGHNT and CDR2 YENEEA. CDR3 nucleotide sequence: TGTGCCAGCAGCTTAGGGGGGGGATTCTGGGAGACCCAGTACTTC. Protein product: CASSLGGGFWETQYF. Full variable domain (outside the CDR3, taken from reference TRBV11-3 and TRBJ2-5): EAGVVQSPRYKIIEKKQPVAFWCNPISGHNTLYWYLQNLGQGPELLIRYENEEAVDDSQLPKDRFSAERLKGVDSTLKIQPAELGDSAVYLCASSLGGGFWETQYFGPGTRLLVL.

The chain links TRBV24-1 to TRBJ1-5, with unresolved D. The germline V gene has CDR1 KGHDR and CDR2 SFDVKD. V shed 9 bases and J shed 9 bases, with 8 bases lying between them. The CDR3 extends over 10 amino acids. The chain's CDR3 is CATHRPPQHF. For the CDR3, the DNA is TGTGCCACCCATCGACCGCCCCAGCATTTT.

In this sample, this clone turned up once. The chain joins TRBV25-1 to TRBJ1-5, with 7 bases identical to TRBD1. CDR1 is MGHDK, CDR2 SYGVNS, per germline. V shed 4 bases and J 2 bases; nucleotides not matched to a gene: 2. The CDR3 extends over 14 amino acids. The CDR3: CASSGGTGNQPQHF. Written as DNA, the CDR3 is TGTGCCAGCAGTGGTGGGACAGGCAATCAGCCCCAGCATTTT.

The chain uses TRBV6-2 or TRBV6-3 and TRBJ2-3; 7 bases are a match to TRBD2. The CDR3 is made up of 17 amino acids. The V and J ends lost 6 bases and 3 bases, in that order; junction bases with no gene match: 15. Germline CDR1 is MNHEY and CDR2 is SVGEGT. The CDR3 bases are TGTGCCAGCAGCACTAGGGACTACCACAGCCTTACAGATACGCAGTATTTT. Protein sequence: CASSTRDYHSLTDTQYF.

V gene TRBV7-9 combines with J gene TRBJ2-3, with TRBD2 matching over 10 bases. The CDR3 sequence is 17 residues long. Per the germline V gene, CDR1 is SEHNR and CDR2 is FQNEAQ (reference sequence). Trimming cost V 3 bases and J 4 bases; bases outside gene matches: 10. This CDR3 reads CASSFVRASGSADTQYF. DNA of the CDR3: TGTGCCAGCAGCTTCGTTAGGGCTAGCGGGAGTGCAGATACGCAGTATTTT.

The rearrangement uses TRBV27 and TRBJ2-7, with 8 bases fitting TRBD2. V lost 2 bases and J lost 2; bases outside the gene matches: 11. Germline values: CDR1 MNHEY, CDR2 SMNVEV (reference sequence). CDR3 size: 17 residues. The CDR3 protein is CASSLARSSGRAYEQYF. The CDR3 region has the DNA TGTGCCAGCAGTTTAGCAAGATCTAGCGGGCGGGCCTACGAGCAGTACTTC.

The V call is TRBV6-5, the J call TRBJ2-7; perhaps TRBD1 as D (7 bases). Germline CDR1 MNHEY, CDR2 SVGAGI. This CDR3 has 15 amino acids. Trimming removed 6 bases from V and 2 bases from J, with 17 bases in between. The CDR3 DNA follows: TGTGCCAGCAGCCCGCGGGACAGTTCTGCCTACGAGCAGTACTTC. Translating it yields CASSPRDSSAYEQYF.

This sequence joins TRBV7-3 and TRBJ2-2; D might be TRBD1 or TRBD2, each matching 5 bases. The CDR3 runs to 14 residues. From germline, CDR1 is SGHTA and CDR2 FQGTGA. The germline V and J ends were trimmed by 2 bases and 6 bases, with 10 bases remaining between them. CDR3 nucleotides: TGTGCCAGCAGCTTAGGGGGTAGTGCCGGGGAGCTGTTTTTT. It is translated as CASSLGGSAGELFF.

The CDR3 here is CASSSIGTPEKLFF. Here the CDR3 DNA reads TGTGCCAGCAGTTCCATCGGGACACCTGAAAAACTGTTTTTT. This sequence joins TRBV27 and TRBJ1-4; D may be TRBD1 (6 bases). Trimming cost V 4 bases and J 7 bases, with 13 bases left between them. This CDR3 has 14 residues. Germline CDR1 MNHEY, CDR2 SMNVEV (reference sequence).

The V and J genes are TRBV9 and TRBJ1-3; no firm D call. The V and J ends lost 0 bases and 8 bases respectively, with 6 bases between them. Germline V lookup: CDR1 SGDLS, CDR2 YYNGEE. The length of the CDR3 is 12 residues. The CDR3 DNA reads TGTGCCAGCAGCGTAGTAGGTGACACCATATATTTT. Translated, it gives CASSVVGDTIYF.

The V call is TRBV28, the J call TRBJ1-1; TRBD1 agrees at 9 bases. This CDR3 spans 14 amino acids. Germline trimming cut 6 bases from V and 4 bases from J; bases unmatched to any gene: 6. Germline lookup yields CDR1 MDHEN and CDR2 SYDVKM. The CDR3 nucleotides are TGTGCCAGCAGGCAACAGGGGGCGCCCACTGAAGCTTTCTTT. This translates into CASRQQGAPTEAFF.

The V and J genes are TRBV27 and TRBJ2-1, with D possibly TRBD1 on 5 matching bases. V was trimmed by 8 bases and J by 8 bases, leaving 16 bases between them. CDR1 MNHEY and CDR2 SMNVEV come from the germline V gene (reference sequence). CDR3 length equals 13 residues. CDR3 amino acids: CASCRAGWDEQFF. The DNA for the CDR3 is TGTGCCAGCTGCCGGGCAGGGTGGGATGAGCAGTTCTTC.

Points on this clone: Lacking the conserved final phenylalanine or tryptophan, this CDR3 likely reflects a read error. It is unclear where the CDR3 begins or ends on the DNA, so no DNA is shown, and the CDR3 is as TCRdb lists it. V and J are TRBV6-1 and TRBJ2-3. The CDR3 totals 13 residues, both ends included. The germline gives CDR1 MNHNS, CDR2 SASEGT. The CDR3 sequence: CASSEKLGTAVMV.

This clone was picked up one time. This chain links TRBV30 with TRBJ1-2, with D possibly being TRBD1 (5 bases). CDR1 is GTSNPN and CDR2 is SVGIG in the germline V gene (reference sequence). This CDR3 comprises 12 residues. CDR3 sequence reads: CDAGYGNYGYTF. The CDR3, as DNA: TGTGACGCAGGGTATGGAAACTATGGCTACACCTTC.

CDR3 sequence (DNA): TGTGCCAGCAGACCCCGGACGAACACCGGGGAGCTGTTTTTT. Encoded protein: CASRPRTNTGELFF. The V and J genes are TRBV7-2 and TRBJ2-2; D is undetermined. Germline V gene sequence: CDR1 SGHTA, CDR2 FQGNSA. The CDR3 contains 14 residues. Between the trimmed V and J ends, which lost 6 bases and 0 bases, there was a span of 8 bases.

This clone was recorded a few times. V gene TRBV5-4 combines with J gene TRBJ1-1, with TRBD1 as a possible D gene (5 bases). Trimming pared 1 base from V and 0 bases from J, leaving 10 bases between. This CDR3 spans 15 amino acids. CDR1 is SGHNT and CDR2 is YYREEE in the germline V gene (reference sequence). CDR3 DNA sequence: TGTGCCAGCAGCTTGCGACAGACAATGAACACTGAAGCTTTCTTT. Translation: CASSLRQTMNTEAFF. The full variable domain, its missing parts supplied by reference TRBV5-4 and TRBJ1-1, is ETGVTQSPTHLIKTRGQQVTLRCSSQSGHNTVSWYQQALGQGPQFIFQYYREEENGRGNFPPRFSGLQFPNYSSELNVNALELDDSALYLCASSLRQTMNTEAFFGQGTRLTVV.

The rearrangement joins TRBV29-1 to TRBJ2-7, with 9 bases identical to TRBD1. Trimming took 3 bases from V and 3 from J; bases not matched to a gene: 6. The CDR3 runs 14 residues. The germline V gene encodes CDR1 SQVTM and CDR2 ANQGSEA. CDR3 coding DNA: TGCAGCGTTGAGGGACAGGGCAACGGCTACGAGCAGTACTTC. The encoded protein is CSVEGQGNGYEQYF.

The chain recombines TRBV24-1 with TRBJ2-1; no reliable D call. Germline CDR1 is KGHDR and CDR2 is SFDVKD. V gave up 5 bases and J gave up 8 bases, with 6 bases separating them. This CDR3 has 11 amino acids. DNA of the CDR3: TGTGCCACCAGTGCGGGTGATGAGCAGTTCTTC. Protein sequence: CATSAGDEQFF.

The chain carries TRBV24-1 and TRBJ2-6; 7 bases are a match to TRBD1. The CDR3 has 16 amino acids. V lost 4 bases, J lost 1 base, and 3 bases stayed unmatched. Germline assignment: CDR1 KGHDR and CDR2 SFDVKD. The CDR3 sequence: CATSELTGSGANVLTF. CDR3 in DNA: TGTGCCACCAGTGAGTTGACAGGGTCTGGGGCCAACGTCCTGACTTTC.

The chain recombines TRBV29-1 with TRBJ1-2; 10 nucleotides agree with TRBD1. The CDR3 has 14 amino acids. The V gene's germline CDR1 is SQVTM and CDR2 ANQGSEA. Trimming at V came to 1 base and at J to 11 bases, leaving 10 bases not matched to a gene. The CDR3 bases are TGCAGCGTTGAAGGCTGGGACAGGGGTTGGATATACACCTTC. As protein: CSVEGWDRGWIYTF. Based on the CDR3 plus reference TRBV29-1 and TRBJ1-2, the full variable domain is SAVISQKPSRDICQRGTSLTIQCQVDSQVTMMFWYRQQPGQSLTLIATANQGSEATYESGFVIDKFPISRPNLTFSTLTVSNMSPEDSSIYLCSVEGWDRGWIYTFGSGTRLTVV.

The rearrangement links TRBV27 to TRBJ2-1; D is tentatively TRBD1 or TRBD2 (5 bases each). Trimming took off 11 bases at V and 6 bases at J, with 14 bases between the two ends. Per the germline V gene, CDR1 is MNHEY and CDR2 is SMNVEV (reference sequence). CDR3 length: 12 amino acids. This CDR3 is CAAGRVGNEQFF. The CDR3 DNA is TGTGCCGCGGGCAGGGTGGGCAATGAGCAGTTCTTC.

This sequence joins TRBV7-9 and TRBJ2-7; D may correspond to TRBD1 or TRBD2 (5 bases each). V gave up 1 base and J gave up 7 bases, with 11 bases separating them. Germline V gene data show CDR1 as SEHNR and CDR2 as FQNEAQ (reference sequence). The CDR3 covers 13 residues. CDR3 DNA: TGTGCCAGCAGCTTAGGGGACCCGGGGGAGCAGTACTTC. It encodes CASSLGDPGEQYF.

V usage is TRBV7-3 and J usage is TRBJ2-1; perhaps TRBD2 as D (5 bases). The CDR3 runs 15 residues. The ends were cut back, 3 bases at V and 4 bases at J, with 13 bases in the middle. The germline V gene encodes CDR1 SGHTA and CDR2 FQGTGA. The CDR3 DNA reads as TGTGCCAGCAGCTTTTCAGCGGCCCCTTACAATGAGCAGTTCTTC. Protein sequence: CASSFSAAPYNEQFF.

The genes are TRBV7-2 and TRBJ1-1; 9 nucleotides align to TRBD1. In germline, CDR1 is SGHTA, CDR2 FQGNSA. The CDR3 has 15 amino acids. Trimming cost V 6 bases and J 3 bases; bases outside gene matches: 8. CDR3 DNA: TGTGCCAGCAGACGTAGACAGGGGGGTGACACTGAAGCTTTCTTT. The encoded protein is CASRRRQGGDTEAFF. Drawing the rest from reference TRBV7-2 and TRBJ1-1, the complete variable domain is GAGVSQSPSNKVTEKGKDVELRCDPISGHTALYWYRQSLGQGLEFLIYFQGNSAPDKSGLPSDRFSAERTGGSVSTLTIQRTQQEDSAVYLCASRRRQGGDTEAFFGQGTRLTVV.

The rearrangement links TRBV14 to TRBJ1-6, with D unresolved. V lost 0 bases, J lost 14 bases, and 11 bases lay in between. The CDR3 is 13 amino acids. The germline gives CDR1 SGHDN, CDR2 FVKESK. The CDR3 protein is CASSQENFGALHF. CDR3 nucleotide sequence: TGTGCCAGCAGCCAAGAAAACTTCGGGGCCCTCCACTTT.

V usage is TRBV19 and J usage is TRBJ1-5; 7 bases align to TRBD1. Per germline, CDR1 LNHDA and CDR2 SQIVND (reference sequence). This CDR3 has 15 amino acids. The trim removed 8 bases at V and 0 bases at J, leaving 7 bases unmatched. CDR3 region: CASSSGGLSNQPQHF. Here the CDR3 DNA reads TGTGCCAGTTCATCAGGGGGACTTAGCAATCAGCCCCAGCATTTT.

The genes are TRBV20-1 and TRBJ2-2, with D possibly TRBD1 on 5 matching bases. Trimming left V 3 bases short and J 2 bases short, with 13 bases between. The CDR3 loop spans 15 amino acids. The V gene's germline CDR1 is DFQATT and CDR2 SNEGSKA (reference sequence). The CDR3 bases are TGCAGTGCTAGTCAGGGTTCGGCAAACACCGGGGAGCTGTTTTTT. It is translated as CSASQGSANTGELFF.

The CDR3 region has the DNA TGTGCCAGCAGTTCCCTGGGACAGGGTGGCTACACCTTC. It codes for CASSSLGQGGYTF. The chain couples TRBV27 to TRBJ1-2, with 9 positions matching TRBD1. The CDR3 is made up of 13 amino acids. V was pared by 4 bases and J by 7 bases, with 4 bases of the junction left unmatched. The germline gives CDR1 MNHEY, CDR2 SMNVEV (reference sequence).

J is TRBJ1-2 and V is TRBV28; no reliable D call. Germline CDR1 MDHEN, CDR2 SYDVKM. The CDR3 consists of 15 residues. Trimming removed 1 base at V and 0 bases at J, with 9 bases between. CDR3 loop: CASSLSGNANYGYTF. The CDR3 nucleotides read TGTGCCAGCAGTTTATCAGGCAACGCTAACTATGGCTACACCTTC.